This T cell receptor (beta chain) appears in the sequencing data of a study of Graves' ophthalmopathy and Graves' hyperthyroidism. Study in general: No ophthalmopathy within 18 months of follow-up signified stable hyperthyroidism. Findings of the study overall: Blood shared most expanded thyroid clonotypes above 0.001 frequency. Cross-validated, the 13-signature model showed 87.88%/81.08% sensitivity/specificity, and 80%/75% in the test set.

CDR1 and CDR2 (germline): WSHSY, SAAADI. V lost 3 bases and J 4 bases, leaving 6 bases between the germline ends. CDR3 length: 12 residues. The TCR beta CDR3 regions underwent amplification from RNA transcripts. The library came from an HTBI-primed first-round RT-PCR and a second-round multiplex PCR. One entry per CDR3 protein, called by TCRdb with MiXCR from the multiplex PCR reads. The repertoire consists of around 1,200,000 distinct CDR3 sequences, with about 38% occurring once and the leading ten covering approximately 12%. Hyperthyroidism cases were recent diagnoses of under 2 months' duration in people aged 18 to 65. This clonotype came up many times. Its antigen is as yet unknown.

The sample taken for sequencing was peripheral blood or thyroid tissue (not recorded which). The sequence was obtained from an adult man with Graves' hyperthyroidism. The genes are TRBV10-2 and TRBJ1-2; D is perhaps TRBD1 (5 bases). The CDR3 spells CASSEQAYGYTF. The CDR3 bases are TGCGCCAGCAGTGAACAGGCCTATGGCTACACCTTC.